This T cell receptor (beta chain) was retrieved from a study of shared clonotypes between healthy human individuals. Profiling relied on immunoSEQ multiplex PCR, and the TCRdb table lists in-frame clones only, not all of them. The sample holds 800,000 or so clones, about 97% seen once. In the naive CD8 group, cells lacked CD45RO and were positively selected for CCR7, so terminally differentiated effector memory CD45RA+ cells were left out. Germline CDR1 SGHKS, CDR2 YYEKEE (reference sequence). The CDR3 contains 17 residues. V shed 4 bases, J shed 8 bases, and the junction held 15 bases outside the gene matches.

What was sequenced was naive CD8+ T cells sorted from blood. The V gene is TRBV5-5, the J gene TRBJ1-4; 9 nucleotides match TRBD1. The sequence came from a man younger than 45 in good health. Here the CDR3 reads CASSPYKLRTGEEKLFF. The DNA for the CDR3 is TGTGCCAGCAGCCCCTATAAGTTACGGACAGGGGAAGAAAAACTGTTTTTT.